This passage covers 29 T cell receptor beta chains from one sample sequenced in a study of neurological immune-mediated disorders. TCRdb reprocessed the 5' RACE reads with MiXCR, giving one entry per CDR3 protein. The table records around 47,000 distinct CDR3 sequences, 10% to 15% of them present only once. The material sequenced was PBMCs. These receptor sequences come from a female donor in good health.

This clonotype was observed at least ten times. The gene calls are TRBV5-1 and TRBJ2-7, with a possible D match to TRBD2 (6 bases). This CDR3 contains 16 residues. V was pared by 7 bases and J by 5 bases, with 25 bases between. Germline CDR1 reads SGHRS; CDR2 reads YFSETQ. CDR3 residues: CASGRLRSEGTDEQYF. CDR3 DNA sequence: TGCGCCAGCGGCCGCCTCCGGTCGGAGGGAACGGACGAGCAGTACTTC.

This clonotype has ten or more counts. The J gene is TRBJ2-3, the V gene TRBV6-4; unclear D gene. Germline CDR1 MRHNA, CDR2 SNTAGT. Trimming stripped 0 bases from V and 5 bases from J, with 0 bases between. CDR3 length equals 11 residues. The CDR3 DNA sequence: TGTGCCAGCAGTGACTCAGATACGCAGTATTTT. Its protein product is CASSDSDTQYF.

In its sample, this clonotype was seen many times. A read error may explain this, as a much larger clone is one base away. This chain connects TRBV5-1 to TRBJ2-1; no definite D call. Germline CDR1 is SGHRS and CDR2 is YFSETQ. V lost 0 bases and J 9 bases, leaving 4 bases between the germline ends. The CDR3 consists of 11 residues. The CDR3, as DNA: TGCGCCAGCAGCTTGGGGGTTGAGCAGTTCTTC. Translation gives CASSLGVEQFF.

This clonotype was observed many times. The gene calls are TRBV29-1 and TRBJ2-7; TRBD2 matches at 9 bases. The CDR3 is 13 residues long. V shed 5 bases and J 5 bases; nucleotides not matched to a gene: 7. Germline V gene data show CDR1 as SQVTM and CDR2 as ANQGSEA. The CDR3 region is CSVSSGIRDEQYF. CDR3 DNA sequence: TGCAGCGTTTCTAGCGGGATACGGGACGAGCAGTACTTC.

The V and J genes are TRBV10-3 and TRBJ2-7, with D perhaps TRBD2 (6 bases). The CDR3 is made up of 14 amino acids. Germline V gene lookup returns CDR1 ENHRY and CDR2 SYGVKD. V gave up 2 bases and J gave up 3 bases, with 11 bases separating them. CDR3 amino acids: CAISEAGRNYEQYF. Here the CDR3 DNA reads TGTGCCATCAGTGAGGCGGGACGGAACTACGAGCAGTACTTC.

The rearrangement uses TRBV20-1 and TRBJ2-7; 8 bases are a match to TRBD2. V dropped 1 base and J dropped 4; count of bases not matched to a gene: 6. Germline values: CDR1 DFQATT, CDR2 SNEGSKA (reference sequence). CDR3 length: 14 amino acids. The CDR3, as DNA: TGCAGTGCTAGAGTTACTAGCGGAGGGTACGAGCAGTACTTC. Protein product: CSARVTSGGYEQYF.

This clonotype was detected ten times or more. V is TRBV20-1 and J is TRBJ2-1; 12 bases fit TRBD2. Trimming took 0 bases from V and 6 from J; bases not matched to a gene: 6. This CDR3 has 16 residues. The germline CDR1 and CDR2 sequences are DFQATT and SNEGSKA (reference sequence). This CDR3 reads CSARDATSGRGNEQFF. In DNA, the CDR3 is TGCAGTGCTAGAGACGCGACTAGCGGGAGAGGCAATGAGCAGTTCTTC.

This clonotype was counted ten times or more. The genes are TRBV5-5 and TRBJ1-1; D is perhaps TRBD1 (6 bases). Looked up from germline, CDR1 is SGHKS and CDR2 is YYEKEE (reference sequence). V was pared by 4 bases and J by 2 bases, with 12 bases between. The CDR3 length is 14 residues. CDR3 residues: CASSPQGSNTEAFF. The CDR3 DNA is TGTGCCAGCAGCCCCCAGGGGAGTAACACTGAAGCTTTCTTT.

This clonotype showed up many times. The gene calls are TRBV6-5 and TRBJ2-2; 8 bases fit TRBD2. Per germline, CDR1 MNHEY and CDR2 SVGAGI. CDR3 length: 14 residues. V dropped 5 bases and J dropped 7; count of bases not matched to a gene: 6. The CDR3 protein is CASSIAGLNGELFF. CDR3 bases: TGTGCCAGCAGTATAGCGGGGCTAAACGGGGAGCTGTTTTTT.

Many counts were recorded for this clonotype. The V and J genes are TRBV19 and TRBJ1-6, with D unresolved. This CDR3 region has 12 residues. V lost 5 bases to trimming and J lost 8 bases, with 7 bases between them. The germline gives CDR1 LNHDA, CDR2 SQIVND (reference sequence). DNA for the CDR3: TGTGCCAGTAGTTACGGGGATTCACCCCTCCACTTT. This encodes CASSYGDSPLHF. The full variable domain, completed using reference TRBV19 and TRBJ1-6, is DGGITQSPKYLFRKEGQNVTLSCEQNLNHDAMYWYRQDPGQGLRLIYYSQIVNDFQKGDIAEGYSVSREKKESFPLTVTSAQKNPTAFYLCASSYGDSPLHFGNGTRLTVT.

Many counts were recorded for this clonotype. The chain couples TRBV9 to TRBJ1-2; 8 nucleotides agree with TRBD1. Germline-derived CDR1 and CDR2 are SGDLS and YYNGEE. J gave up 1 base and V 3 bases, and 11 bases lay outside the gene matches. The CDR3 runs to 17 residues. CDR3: CASSAPDRASLNYGYTF. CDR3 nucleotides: TGTGCCAGCAGCGCTCCGGACAGGGCGAGCCTTAACTATGGCTACACCTTC.

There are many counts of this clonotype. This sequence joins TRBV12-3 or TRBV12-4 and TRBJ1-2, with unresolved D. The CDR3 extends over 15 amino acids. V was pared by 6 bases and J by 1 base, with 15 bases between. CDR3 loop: CASSSLSPVNYGYTF. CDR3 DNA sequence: TGTGCCAGCAGCTCTCTGTCCCCCGTTAACTATGGCTACACCTTC.

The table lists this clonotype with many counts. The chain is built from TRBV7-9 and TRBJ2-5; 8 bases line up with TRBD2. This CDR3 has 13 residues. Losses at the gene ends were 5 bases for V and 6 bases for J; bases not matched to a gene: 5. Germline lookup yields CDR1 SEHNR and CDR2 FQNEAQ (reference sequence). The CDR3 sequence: CASSPREGQTQYF. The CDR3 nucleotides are TGTGCCAGCAGCCCCCGGGAGGGACAGACCCAGTACTTC.

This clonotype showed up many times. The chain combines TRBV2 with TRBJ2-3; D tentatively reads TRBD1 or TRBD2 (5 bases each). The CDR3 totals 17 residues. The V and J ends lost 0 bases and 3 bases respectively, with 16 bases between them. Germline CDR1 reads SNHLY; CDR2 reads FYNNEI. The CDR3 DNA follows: TGTGCCAGCAGTGAAGCGCTTCCCGGGACCACGACAGATACGCAGTATTTT. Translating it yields CASSEALPGTTTDTQYF.

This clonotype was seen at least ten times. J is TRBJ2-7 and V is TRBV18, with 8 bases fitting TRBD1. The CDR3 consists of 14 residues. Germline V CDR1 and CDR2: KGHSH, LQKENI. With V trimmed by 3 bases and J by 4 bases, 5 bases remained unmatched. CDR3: CASSPRTGKYEQYF. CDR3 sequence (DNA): TGTGCCAGCTCACCTCGGACAGGGAAATACGAGCAGTACTTC.

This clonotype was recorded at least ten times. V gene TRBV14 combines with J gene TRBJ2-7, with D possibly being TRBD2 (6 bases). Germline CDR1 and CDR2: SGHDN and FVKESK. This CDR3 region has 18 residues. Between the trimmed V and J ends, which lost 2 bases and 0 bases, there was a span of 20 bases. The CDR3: CASSQSGVVGDLSYEQYF. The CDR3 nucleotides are TGTGCCAGCAGCCAATCGGGAGTTGTAGGGGACCTCTCCTACGAGCAGTACTTC.

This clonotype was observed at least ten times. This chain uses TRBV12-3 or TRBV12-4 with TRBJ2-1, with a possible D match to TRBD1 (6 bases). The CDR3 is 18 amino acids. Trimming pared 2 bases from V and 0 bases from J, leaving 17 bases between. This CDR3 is CASSLRRQASSSYNEQFF. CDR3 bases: TGTGCCAGCAGTTTACGGAGACAGGCGAGTTCCTCCTACAATGAGCAGTTCTTC.

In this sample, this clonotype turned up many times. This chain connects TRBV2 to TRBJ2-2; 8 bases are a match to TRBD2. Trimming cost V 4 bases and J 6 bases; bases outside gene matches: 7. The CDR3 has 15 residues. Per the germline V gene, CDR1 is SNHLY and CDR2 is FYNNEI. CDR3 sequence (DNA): TGTGCCAGCAGTGTGTCCAGCGGGGGCCCCGGGGAGCTGTTTTTT. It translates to CASSVSSGGPGELFF.

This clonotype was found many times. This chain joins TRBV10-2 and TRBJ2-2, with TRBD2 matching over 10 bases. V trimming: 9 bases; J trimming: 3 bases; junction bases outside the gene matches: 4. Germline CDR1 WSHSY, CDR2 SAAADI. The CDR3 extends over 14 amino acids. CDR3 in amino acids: CASWTSGDTGELFF. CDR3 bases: TGCGCCAGTTGGACTAGCGGAGACACCGGGGAGCTGTTTTTT.

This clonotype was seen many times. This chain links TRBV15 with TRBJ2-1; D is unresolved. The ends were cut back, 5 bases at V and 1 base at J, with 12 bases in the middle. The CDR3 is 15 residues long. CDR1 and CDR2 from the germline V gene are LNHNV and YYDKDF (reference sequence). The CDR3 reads CATSSGLESYNEQFF. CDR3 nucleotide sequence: TGTGCCACCAGCTCAGGTTTGGAGTCCTACAATGAGCAGTTCTTC. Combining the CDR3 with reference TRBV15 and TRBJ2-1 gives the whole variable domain DAMVIQNPRYQVTQFGKPVTLSCSQTLNHNVMYWYQQKSSQAPKLLFHYYDKDFNNEADTPDNFQSRRPNTSFCFLDIRSPGLGDTAMYLCATSSGLESYNEQFFGPGTRLTVL.

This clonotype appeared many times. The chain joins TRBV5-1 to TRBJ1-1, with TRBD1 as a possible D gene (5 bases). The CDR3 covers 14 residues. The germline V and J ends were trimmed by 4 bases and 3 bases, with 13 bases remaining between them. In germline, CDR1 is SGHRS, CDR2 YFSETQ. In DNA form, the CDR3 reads TGCGCCAGCAGCCCCCAGGGCGGGGACACTGAAGCTTTCTTT. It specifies CASSPQGGDTEAFF.

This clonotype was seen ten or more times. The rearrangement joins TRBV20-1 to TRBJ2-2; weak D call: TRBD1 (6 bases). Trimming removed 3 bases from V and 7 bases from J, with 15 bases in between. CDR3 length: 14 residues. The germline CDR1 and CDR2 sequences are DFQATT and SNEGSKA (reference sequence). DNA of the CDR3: TGCAGTGCTAGCCTAACAGGGTTTGGCGGGGAGCTGTTTTTT. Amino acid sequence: CSASLTGFGGELFF.

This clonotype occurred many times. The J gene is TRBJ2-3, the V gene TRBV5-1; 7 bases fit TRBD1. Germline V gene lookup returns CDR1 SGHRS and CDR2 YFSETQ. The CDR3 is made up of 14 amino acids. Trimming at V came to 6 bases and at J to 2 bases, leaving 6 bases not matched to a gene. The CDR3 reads CASMTGQPTDTQYF. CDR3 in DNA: TGCGCCAGCATGACGGGACAGCCCACAGATACGCAGTATTTT. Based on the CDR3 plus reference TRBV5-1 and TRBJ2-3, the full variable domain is KAGVTQTPRYLIKTRGQQVTLSCSPISGHRSVSWYQQTPGQGLQFLFEYFSETQRNKGNFPGRFSGRQFSNSRSEMNVSTLELGDSALYLCASMTGQPTDTQYFGPGTRLTVL.

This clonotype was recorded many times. The CDR3, as DNA: TGTGCCAGCAGTCCGGTCCCACGAGACTATGGCTACACCTTC. Its protein is CASSPVPRDYGYTF. The chain is built from TRBV27 and TRBJ1-2, with D unresolved. Germline V gives CDR1 MNHEY, CDR2 SMNVEV (reference sequence). V gave up 5 bases and J gave up 3 bases, with 13 bases separating them. The length of the CDR3 is 14 residues.

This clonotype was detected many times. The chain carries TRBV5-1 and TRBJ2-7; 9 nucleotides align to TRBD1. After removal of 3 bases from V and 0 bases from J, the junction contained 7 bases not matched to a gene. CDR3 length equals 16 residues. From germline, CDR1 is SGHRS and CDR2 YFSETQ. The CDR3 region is CASSSSGTGISYEQYF. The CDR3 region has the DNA TGCGCCAGCAGCTCCTCCGGGACAGGGATCTCCTACGAGCAGTACTTC.

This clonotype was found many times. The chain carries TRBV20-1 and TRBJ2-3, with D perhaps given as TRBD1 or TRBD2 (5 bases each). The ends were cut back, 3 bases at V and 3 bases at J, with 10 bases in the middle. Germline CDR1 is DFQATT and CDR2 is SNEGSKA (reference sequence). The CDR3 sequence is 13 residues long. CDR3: CSASKGRTDTQYF. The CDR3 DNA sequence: TGCAGTGCTAGCAAGGGACGGACAGATACGCAGTATTTT.

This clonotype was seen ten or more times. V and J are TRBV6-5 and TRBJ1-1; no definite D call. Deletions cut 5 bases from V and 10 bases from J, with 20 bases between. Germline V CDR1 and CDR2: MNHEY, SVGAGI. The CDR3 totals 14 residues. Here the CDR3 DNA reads TGTGCCAGCAGTACCGGGCCCCCGGAGGTAGGAGCTTTCTTT. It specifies CASSTGPPEVGAFF.

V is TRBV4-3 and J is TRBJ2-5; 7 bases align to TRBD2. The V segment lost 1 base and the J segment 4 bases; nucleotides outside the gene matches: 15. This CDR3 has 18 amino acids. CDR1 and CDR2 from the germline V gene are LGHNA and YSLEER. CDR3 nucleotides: TGCGCCAGCAGCCAAGGGACTCACCGAGCCGGGGGGACAGAGACCCAGTACTTC. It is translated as CASSQGTHRAGGTETQYF.

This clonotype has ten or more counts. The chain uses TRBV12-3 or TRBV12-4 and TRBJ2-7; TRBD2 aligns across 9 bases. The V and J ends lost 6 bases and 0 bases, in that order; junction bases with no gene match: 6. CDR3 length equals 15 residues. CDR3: CASSQSGRPSYEQYF. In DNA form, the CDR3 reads TGTGCCAGCAGCCAGAGCGGGAGGCCCTCCTACGAGCAGTACTTC.